This record covers a single T cell receptor beta chain. This sample includes further DNA sequences coding for the same CDR3. This sample is drawn from a study of blood T cell repertoires in COVID-19. Study as a whole: Samples came from the United States, Italy and Spain, spanning acute and convalescent COVID-19. T cells, B-cell-depleted T cells, or PBMCs supplied cDNA or gDNA.

Authors' data handling: Amplification of reference gene primers provided the estimated nucleated cell counts. This table comes from immunoSEQ multiplex PCR, and its TCRdb copy is limited to in-frame clones, with some not included. Clone size and the V and J calls come from that table; the DNA yielded D and trimming. The data show hundreds of thousands of clones, with roughly 89% seen just once and 1.4% held by the top ten. This TCR was sampled from a woman between 25 and 40 years old with active or convalescent COVID-19. Sequenced sample: peripheral blood.

The CDR3 reads CASSLGGQSSGNTIYF. The CDR3 nucleotides are TGTGCCAGCAGCTTGGGCGGACAAAGCTCTGGAAACACCATATATTTT. V gene TRBV5-4 combines with J gene TRBJ1-3, with D possibly matching TRBD1 (5 bases). Germline V gene lookup returns CDR1 SGHNT and CDR2 YYREEE (reference sequence). The V and J ends lost 0 bases and 0 bases respectively, with 10 bases between them. The CDR3 is 16 residues long.